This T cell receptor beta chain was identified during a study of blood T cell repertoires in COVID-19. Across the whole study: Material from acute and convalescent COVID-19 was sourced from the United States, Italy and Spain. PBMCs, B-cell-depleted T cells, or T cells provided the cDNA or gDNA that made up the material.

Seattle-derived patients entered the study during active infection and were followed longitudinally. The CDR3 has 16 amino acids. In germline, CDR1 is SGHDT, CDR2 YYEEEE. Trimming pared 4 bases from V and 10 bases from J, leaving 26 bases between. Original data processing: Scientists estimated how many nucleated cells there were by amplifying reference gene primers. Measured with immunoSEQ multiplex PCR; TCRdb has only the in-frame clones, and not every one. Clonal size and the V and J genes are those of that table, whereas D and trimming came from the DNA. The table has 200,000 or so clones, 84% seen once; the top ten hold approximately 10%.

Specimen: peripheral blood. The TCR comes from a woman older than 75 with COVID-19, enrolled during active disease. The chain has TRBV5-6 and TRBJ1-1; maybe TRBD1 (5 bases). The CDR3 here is CASSPSTGQRMGGAFF. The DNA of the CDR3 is TGTGCCAGCAGCCCTTCGACCGGACAAAGAATGGGGGGAGCTTTCTTT.